This T cell receptor beta chain was documented in a study of CD8 T cells in ankylosing spondylitis. This clonotype has a handful of counts. Trimming removed 5 bases from V and 3 bases from J, with 11 bases in between. CDR3 length: 13 residues. Germline lookup yields CDR1 SNHLY and CDR2 FYNNEI. Each CDR3 protein is one row after TCRdb ran MiXCR on the 5' RACE reads. The sample has about 340,000 distinct CDR3 sequences, roughly 15% seen once. J is TRBJ2-7 and V is TRBV2; TRBD1 is a possible D gene (6 bases). Sequenced material: blood, either unsorted or a sorted T cell fraction (not recorded which). The origin of this receptor is a male donor with ankylosing spondylitis or in good health (not recorded which). In nucleotides, the CDR3 is TGTGCCAGCAGTAAAGACAGGAACTACGAGCAGTACTTC. Its protein product is CASSKDRNYEQYF.